Presented here are 31 T cell receptor beta chains from one specimen sequenced in a study of response to subunit inactivated influenza vaccine. From the RT-PCR reads, TCRdb called clonotypes with MiXCR, one entry per CDR3 protein. The table includes a few hundred thousand distinct CDR3 sequences, approximately 10% detected once. The same sample was also used in a study of T cells expressing NK-cell markers. From that second work: UMIs were included in TCR beta cDNA generated by 5'RACE template switching.

Specimen: PBMCs from blood, collected on the day of vaccination. The receptors come from a man between 45 and 60 years old who received an inactivated influenza vaccine.

The chain is built from TRBV5-1 and TRBJ2-1; possible D gene TRBD2, 6 bases. Germline-derived CDR1 and CDR2 are SGHRS and YFSETQ. CDR3 length: 14 amino acids. V lost 2 bases and J lost 5, with 11 bases in between. CDR3 sequence (DNA): TGCGCCAGCAGCTTCGGGGAGGAACACAATGAGCAGTTCTTC. This sequence encodes CASSFGEEHNEQFF.

This chain links TRBV7-6 with TRBJ2-3, with TRBD1 as a possible D gene (5 bases). The germline gives CDR1 SGHVS, CDR2 FNYEAQ. There are 14 residues in the CDR3. Trimming shortened V by 4 bases and J by 2 bases, and 10 bases separated the two germline ends. This CDR3 reads CASSWAGPTDTQYF. In nucleotides, the CDR3 is TGTGCCAGCAGCTGGGCAGGGCCCACAGATACGCAGTATTTT. Complete variable domain (other parts from reference TRBV7-6 and TRBJ2-3): GAGVSQSPRYKVTKRGQDVALRCDPISGHVSLYWYRQALGQGPEFLTYFNYEAQQDKSGLPNDRFSAERPEGSISTLTIQRTEQRDSAMYRCASSWAGPTDTQYFGPGTRLTVL.

This clonotype was recorded at least ten times. The gene calls are TRBV12-3 or TRBV12-4 and TRBJ2-3; D not certain. The V end was cut by 4 bases, the J end by 2 bases, with 7 bases between. This CDR3 contains 13 residues. CDR3 sequence: CASSSQPTDTQYF. The CDR3 DNA reads as TGTGCCAGCAGTTCGCAACCCACAGATACGCAGTATTTT.

The sample holds many counts of this clonotype. The germline gene is not matched at one end of the junction; a read error may be the cause. This sequence joins TRBV7-9 and TRBJ2-1, with a tentative D call TRBD2 (6 bases). The CDR3 runs 12 residues. The V gene's germline CDR1 is SEHNR and CDR2 FQNEAQ (reference sequence). The CDR3 here is CASSLEGGEQFF. Written as DNA, the CDR3 is TGTGCCAGCAGTTTAGAGGGAGGTGAGCAGTTCTTC. The full variable domain, in which reference TRBV7-9 and TRBJ2-1 provide the parts outside the CDR3, is DTGVSQNPRHKITKRGQNVTFRCDPISEHNRLYWYRQTLGQGPEFLTYFQNEAQLEKSRLLSDRFSAERPKGSFSTLEIQRTEQGDSAMYLCASSLEGGEQFFGPGTRLTVL.

This clonotype was observed once. At one boundary the junction diverges from the germline segment, which might be a read error. This chain links TRBV12-3 or TRBV12-4 with TRBJ1-1; D is ambiguous. This CDR3 is 12 amino acids long. In DNA, the CDR3 is TGTGCCAGCACTTTATGGCGAAATGAAGCTTTCTTT. Translated: CASTLWRNEAFF.

The table lists this clonotype with a few counts. The rearrangement uses TRBV5-1 and TRBJ2-3, with D hard to call. The CDR3 length is 11 residues. V gave up 6 bases and J gave up 6 bases, with 8 bases separating them. Germline CDR1 reads SGHRS; CDR2 reads YFSETQ. The CDR3 DNA sequence: TGCGCCAGCATCATTGAGGATACGCAGTATTTT. Its translation: CASIIEDTQYF.

The genes are TRBV4-2 and TRBJ1-2; the D gene is possibly TRBD1 (6 bases). The CDR3 runs to 15 residues. V lost 0 bases, J lost 4 bases, and 12 bases lay in between. From germline, CDR1 is LGHNA and CDR2 YNFKEQ. CDR3 DNA: TGTGCCAGCAGCCAAGAGGGGGGGGCTGGCTATGGCTACACCTTC. Translated: CASSQEGGAGYGYTF.

In nucleotides, the CDR3 is TGTGCCAGCAGCTTAGTGAGCGGGGGGGCAGATACGCAGTATTTT. Translated: CASSLVSGGADTQYF. V is TRBV7-2 and J is TRBJ2-3; 10 nucleotides line up with TRBD2. This CDR3 has 15 residues. The germline gives CDR1 SGHTA, CDR2 FQGNSA. The trim removed 1 base at V and 4 bases at J, leaving 2 bases unmatched.

Comments on this clonotype: Given the absence of the conserved phenylalanine or tryptophan at the CDR3 end, a read error is likely. The V call is TRBV6-1, the J call TRBJ2-3; D perhaps matches TRBD2 (6 bases). Germline CDR1 reads MNHNS; CDR2 reads SASEGT. The V end was cut by 5 bases, the J end by 11 bases, with 23 bases between. This CDR3 is 15 amino acids long. The CDR3 nucleotides are TGTGCCAGCAGTCCTGGACTCAGTTCCCTGCGGGGGCAGTATTCT. This gives the protein CASSPGLSSLRGQYS.

The chain is built from TRBV5-6 and TRBJ2-1; D uncertain. Per germline, CDR1 SGHDT and CDR2 YYEEEE. This CDR3 comprises 16 residues. V shed 3 bases and J shed 0 bases, with 13 bases lying between them. The CDR3, as DNA: TGTGCCAGCAGCTCGTACGGGTTCAGCTCCTACAATGAGCAGTTCTTC. Protein product: CASSSYGFSSYNEQFF.

The V and J genes are TRBV12-3 or TRBV12-4 and TRBJ2-3; D may be TRBD1 or TRBD2 (6 bases each). CDR3 length: 15 residues. Trimming stripped 7 bases from V and 1 base from J, with 15 bases between. The CDR3 DNA follows: TGTGCCAGCACCCCCGGAGGGGGTCGCACAGATACGCAGTATTTT. This codes for CASTPGGGRTDTQYF.

V is TRBV12-3 or TRBV12-4 and J is TRBJ1-6; 8 nucleotides agree with TRBD1. Losses at the gene ends were 5 bases for V and 7 bases for J; bases not matched to a gene: 4. This CDR3 comprises 14 residues. This CDR3 is CASSANRGNSPLHF. The DNA for the CDR3 is TGTGCCAGCAGTGCAAACAGGGGGAATTCACCCCTCCACTTT.

This clonotype has only a few counts. In DNA form, the CDR3 reads TGTGCCAGCAGCTTATTGGGGCCCTACAATGAGCAGTTCTTC. Residues: CASSLLGPYNEQFF. The genes are TRBV5-5 and TRBJ2-1; a possible D gene is TRBD1 (5 bases). The CDR3 is 14 residues long. CDR1 and CDR2 from the germline V gene are SGHKS and YYEKEE (reference sequence). The V and J ends lost 2 bases and 2 bases respectively, with 8 bases between them.

In this sample, this clonotype turned up a few times. The chain couples TRBV5-6 to TRBJ1-1, with D possibly TRBD1 on 5 matching bases. Germline CDR1 reads SGHDT; CDR2 reads YYEEEE. This CDR3 comprises 11 residues. The germline V and J ends were trimmed by 6 bases and 11 bases, with 14 bases remaining between them. The CDR3 DNA reads as TGTGCCAGCACCGGGACTTCGGGGGCTTTCTTT. Its translation is CASTGTSGAFF.

This sequence joins TRBV12-3 or TRBV12-4 and TRBJ2-3; no clear D gene. The CDR3 is 13 amino acids. Trimming removed 6 bases at V and 0 bases at J, with 7 bases between. DNA of the CDR3: TGTGCCAGCAGAATGCATAGCACAGATACGCAGTATTTT. Its protein product is CASRMHSTDTQYF.

This clonotype appeared many times. As DNA, the CDR3 is TGTGCCAGCTCAAGGGACAATCAGCCCCAGCATTTT. This sequence encodes CASSRDNQPQHF. This sequence joins TRBV6-1 and TRBJ1-5; D unresolved. CDR3 length equals 12 residues. In germline, CDR1 is MNHNS, CDR2 SASEGT. V was trimmed by 8 bases and J by 3 bases, leaving 8 bases between them.

This clonotype was seen ten or more times. This sequence joins TRBV5-1 and TRBJ1-6; D might be TRBD1 (6 bases). V shed 2 bases and J shed 4 bases, with 10 bases lying between them. This CDR3 comprises 15 residues. Germline CDR1 is SGHRS and CDR2 is YFSETQ. In nucleotides, the CDR3 is TGCGCCAGCAGCTTCGGGACACCGTATAATTCACCCCTCCACTTT. Translation: CASSFGTPYNSPLHF.

This clonotype was detected ten times or more. The chain has TRBV28 and TRBJ2-7; no clear D gene. The CDR3 totals 13 residues. Deletions cut 5 bases from V and 5 bases from J, with 13 bases between. Germline V lookup: CDR1 MDHEN, CDR2 SYDVKM. CDR3 residues: CASSHPGTHEQYF. CDR3 nucleotides: TGTGCCAGCAGTCACCCAGGAACCCACGAGCAGTACTTC.

The chain links TRBV21-1 to TRBJ2-4; the DNA was not used to check the table's D call, TRBD1. TRBV21-1 corresponds to a pseudogene. The length of the CDR3 is 18 residues. CDR3 sequence (DNA): TGTGCCAGCAGCAAACCTGTGACAGGGGTTCTCACGGCGGACATTCAGTACTTC. Translated, it gives CASSKPVTGVLTADIQYF.

This clonotype was picked up a small number of times. The CDR3 DNA is TGCAGTGCCCCGGGACAGGGGATATACGAGCAGTACTTC. Its protein product is CSAPGQGIYEQYF. The chain combines TRBV20-1 with TRBJ2-7; 10 bases align to TRBD1. V dropped 6 bases and J dropped 4; count of bases not matched to a gene: 6. CDR3 length equals 13 residues. The germline CDR1 and CDR2 sequences are DFQATT and SNEGSKA (reference sequence).

This chain joins TRBV7-9 and TRBJ2-7; D is undetermined. Germline CDR1 SEHNR, CDR2 FQNEAQ (reference sequence). The CDR3 length is 14 residues. V was pared by 5 bases and J by 0 bases, with 11 bases between. In nucleotides, the CDR3 is TGTGCCAGCAGCCGACTTGGACGCTCCTACGAGCAGTACTTC. Amino acid sequence: CASSRLGRSYEQYF.

There are a few counts of this clonotype. The genes are TRBV20-1 and TRBJ2-1, with D uncertain. The CDR3 loop spans 15 amino acids. Trimming removed 0 bases at V and 6 bases at J, with 15 bases between. The germline V gene has CDR1 DFQATT and CDR2 SNEGSKA (reference sequence). The CDR3 DNA reads as TGCAGTGCTAGAGATTTCACCAAAAGGGCCAATGAGCAGTTCTTC. This translates into CSARDFTKRANEQFF.

The genes are TRBV6-1 and TRBJ1-2; D might be TRBD1 (6 bases). CDR1 and CDR2 from the germline V gene are MNHNS and SASEGT. Between the trimmed V and J ends, which lost 6 bases and 6 bases, there was a span of 17 bases. The CDR3 runs to 14 residues. The CDR3 DNA is TGTGCCAGCAGAAAACGGGGGCAGCTCGATGGCTACACCTTC. It encodes CASRKRGQLDGYTF.

There are a few counts of this clonotype. V gene TRBV6-2 or TRBV6-3 combines with J gene TRBJ2-5; 15 bases are a match to TRBD2. J lost 5 bases, V lost 6 bases, and 7 bases had no gene match. Germline lookup yields CDR1 MNHEY and CDR2 SVGEGT. This CDR3 has 16 amino acids. The CDR3 protein is CASRLGLAGGRETQYF. The CDR3 nucleotides read TGTGCCAGCAGGTTGGGACTAGCGGGGGGTCGGGAGACCCAGTACTTC.

This clonotype has more than one count but fewer than ten. This chain connects TRBV5-1 to TRBJ2-7, with D possibly being TRBD1 or TRBD2 (6 bases each). This CDR3 contains 16 residues. Germline V gene lookup returns CDR1 SGHRS and CDR2 YFSETQ. The germline V and J ends were trimmed by 3 bases and 1 base, with 17 bases remaining between them. CDR3 coding DNA: TGCGCCAGCAGCTGGGCACAGGGTAGCGGTTCCTACGAGCAGTACTTC. It codes for CASSWAQGSGSYEQYF.

This chain connects TRBV27 to TRBJ2-7; D unresolved. Trimming removed 2 bases from V and 7 bases from J, with 18 bases in between. Germline CDR1 MNHEY, CDR2 SMNVEV (reference sequence). The CDR3 contains 15 residues. The CDR3 region has the DNA TGTGCCAGCAGTTTAACTTATACGGGTTTTAAAGAGCAGTACTTC. This translates into CASSLTYTGFKEQYF.

This clonotype was seen many times. The chain recombines TRBV4-2 with TRBJ2-7; no clear D. V gave up 3 bases and J gave up 1 base, with 7 bases separating them. There are 13 residues in the CDR3. The germline V gene encodes CDR1 LGHNA and CDR2 YNFKEQ. The CDR3 DNA follows: TGTGCCAGCAGCCATTCCGTTTCCTACGAGCAGTACTTC. Encoded protein: CASSHSVSYEQYF.

V usage is TRBV3-1 and J usage is TRBJ1-5; D gene uncertain. The germline CDR1 and CDR2 sequences are LGHDT and YNNKEL (reference sequence). V gave up 3 bases and J gave up 5 bases, with 11 bases separating them. The CDR3 has 14 residues. In DNA form, the CDR3 reads TGTGCCAGCAGCCATACACTCAGCGATCAGCCCCAGCATTTT. The encoded protein is CASSHTLSDQPQHF.

V usage is TRBV28 and J usage is TRBJ2-1; D gene ambiguous. CDR3 length equals 14 residues. The V gene's germline CDR1 is MDHEN and CDR2 SYDVKM. With 6 bases removed from V and 4 bases from J, the gap between germline ends came to 13 bases. The CDR3: CASSGRSDYNEQFF. For the CDR3, the DNA is TGTGCCAGCAGCGGCCGGAGCGATTACAATGAGCAGTTCTTC.

This clonotype was counted only a few times. The chain combines TRBV5-1 with TRBJ2-5; no definite D call. CDR1 is SGHRS, CDR2 YFSETQ, per germline. The length of the CDR3 is 14 residues. Trimming pared 1 base from V and 5 bases from J, leaving 12 bases between. The CDR3 is CASSLNPARETQYF. CDR3 nucleotide sequence: TGCGCCAGCAGCTTGAACCCAGCGCGGGAGACCCAGTACTTC.

This clonotype was seen more than once but under ten times. The CDR3 DNA follows: TGTGCCAGCTCACCCCCCCCCCGGGTGAACAATGAGCAGTTCTTC. This translates into CASSPPPRVNNEQFF. The chain links TRBV18 to TRBJ2-1; D gene uncertain. Trimming left V 3 bases short and J 5 bases short, with 14 bases between. The CDR3 is 15 residues long. The germline V gene encodes CDR1 KGHSH and CDR2 LQKENI. Looking up the rest from reference TRBV18 and TRBJ2-1 gives the full variable domain: NAGVMQNPRHLVRRRGQEARLRCSPMKGHSHVYWYRQLPEEGLKFMVYLQKENIIDESGMPKERFSAEFPKEGPSILRIQQVVRGDSAAYFCASSPPPRVNNEQFFGPGTRLTVL.